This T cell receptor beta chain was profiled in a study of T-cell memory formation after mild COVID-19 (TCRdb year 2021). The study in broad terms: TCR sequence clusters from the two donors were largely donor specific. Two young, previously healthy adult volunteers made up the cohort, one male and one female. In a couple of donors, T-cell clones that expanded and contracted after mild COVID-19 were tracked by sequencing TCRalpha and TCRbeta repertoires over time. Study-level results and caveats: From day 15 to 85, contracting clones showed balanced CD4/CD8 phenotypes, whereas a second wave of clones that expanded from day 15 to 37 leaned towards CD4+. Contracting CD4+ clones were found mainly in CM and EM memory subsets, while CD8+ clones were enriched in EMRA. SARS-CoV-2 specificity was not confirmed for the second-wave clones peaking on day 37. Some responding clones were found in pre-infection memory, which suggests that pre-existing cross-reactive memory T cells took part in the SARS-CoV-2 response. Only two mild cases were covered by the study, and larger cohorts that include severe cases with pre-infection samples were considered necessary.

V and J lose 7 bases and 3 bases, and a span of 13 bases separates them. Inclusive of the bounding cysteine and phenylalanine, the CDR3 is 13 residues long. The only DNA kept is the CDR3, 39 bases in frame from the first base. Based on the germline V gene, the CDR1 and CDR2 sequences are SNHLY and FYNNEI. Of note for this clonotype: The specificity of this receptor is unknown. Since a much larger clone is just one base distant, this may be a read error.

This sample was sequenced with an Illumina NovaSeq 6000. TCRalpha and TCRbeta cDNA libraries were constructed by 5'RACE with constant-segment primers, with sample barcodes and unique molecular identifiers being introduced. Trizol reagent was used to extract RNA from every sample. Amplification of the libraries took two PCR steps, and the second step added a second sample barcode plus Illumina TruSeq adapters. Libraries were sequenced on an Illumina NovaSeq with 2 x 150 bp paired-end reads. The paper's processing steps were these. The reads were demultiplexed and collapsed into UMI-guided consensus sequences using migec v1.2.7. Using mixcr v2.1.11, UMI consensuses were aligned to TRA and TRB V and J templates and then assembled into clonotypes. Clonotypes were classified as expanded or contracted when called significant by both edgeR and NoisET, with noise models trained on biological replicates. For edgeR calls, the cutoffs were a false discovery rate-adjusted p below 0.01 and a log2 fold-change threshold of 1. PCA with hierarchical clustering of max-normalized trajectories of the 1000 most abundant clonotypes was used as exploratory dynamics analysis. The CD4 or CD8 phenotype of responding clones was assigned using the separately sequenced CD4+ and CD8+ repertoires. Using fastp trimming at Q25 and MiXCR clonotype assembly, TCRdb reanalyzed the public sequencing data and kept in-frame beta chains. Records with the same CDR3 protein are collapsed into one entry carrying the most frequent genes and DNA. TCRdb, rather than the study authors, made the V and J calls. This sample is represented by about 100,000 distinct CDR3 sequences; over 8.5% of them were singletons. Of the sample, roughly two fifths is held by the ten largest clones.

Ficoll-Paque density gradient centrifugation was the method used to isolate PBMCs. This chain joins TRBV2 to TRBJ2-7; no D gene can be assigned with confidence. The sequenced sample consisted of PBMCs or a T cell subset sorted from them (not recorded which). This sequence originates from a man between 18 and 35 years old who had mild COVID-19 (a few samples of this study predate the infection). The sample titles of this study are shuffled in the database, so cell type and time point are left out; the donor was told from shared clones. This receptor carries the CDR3 CASTRSGGYEQYF. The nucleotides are TGTGCCAGCACCAGATCGGGCGGCTACGAGCAGTACTTC.